This T cell receptor beta chain stems from a study of blood T cell repertoires in COVID-19. Across the whole study: PBMCs, B-cell-depleted T cells, or T cells were the source of the cDNA or gDNA that made up the material.

Sequencing used immunoSEQ multiplex PCR; TCRdb keeps in-frame clones, though not all of them. Of some 160,000 clones in the sample, about 83% were seen once. The CDR3 length is 13 residues. CDR1 is SGDLS, CDR2 YYNGEE, per germline. Trimming removed 4 bases from V and 4 bases from J, with 9 bases in between. The chain couples TRBV9 to TRBJ2-1; the D gene is possibly TRBD1 (5 bases). Sequences were obtained from peripheral blood. This sequence originates from a woman aged 80 or over with acute or convalescent COVID-19. CDR3 sequence (DNA): TGTGCCAGCAGCAAAGGGGTATACAATGAGCAGTTCTTC. Translated: CASSKGVYNEQFF.